This T cell receptor beta chain was documented in a study of radiation and T cells in renal cell carcinoma. Overall study findings and caveats: Intratumoral heterogeneity was not captured in these roughly 0.96 g regions. In nephrectomy-only tumors, top 100 clonotypes averaged roughly 43%, versus 54% irradiated. Top tumor clonotypes rose in blood 2 weeks post-radiation, then contracted.

As to treatment: 15 Gy SBRT to primary tumor, nephrectomy 4 weeks later. Nephrectomy followed 15 Gy stereotactic body radiation by 4 weeks. Data came from immunoSEQ multiplex PCR; TCRdb stores just in-frame clones and leaves some out. The data contain approximately 15,000 clones, 64% of them singletons. In the case of this clone: Its antigen is as yet unknown.

This CDR3 has 14 residues. The V end lost 0 bases, the J end lost 6 bases, and 13 bases lay between the germline ends. Germline V gives CDR1 SGHRS, CDR2 YFSETQ. The source was tumor tissue, collected from a patient whose treatment included radiotherapy and nephrectomy. This TCR came from an older woman with renal cell carcinoma. The gene calls are TRBV5-1 and TRBJ2-7; D call uncertain. The DNA of the CDR3 is TGCGCCAGCAGCTTGGACCCCGGGCTCTCCGAGCAGTACTTC. It translates to CASSLDPGLSEQYF.